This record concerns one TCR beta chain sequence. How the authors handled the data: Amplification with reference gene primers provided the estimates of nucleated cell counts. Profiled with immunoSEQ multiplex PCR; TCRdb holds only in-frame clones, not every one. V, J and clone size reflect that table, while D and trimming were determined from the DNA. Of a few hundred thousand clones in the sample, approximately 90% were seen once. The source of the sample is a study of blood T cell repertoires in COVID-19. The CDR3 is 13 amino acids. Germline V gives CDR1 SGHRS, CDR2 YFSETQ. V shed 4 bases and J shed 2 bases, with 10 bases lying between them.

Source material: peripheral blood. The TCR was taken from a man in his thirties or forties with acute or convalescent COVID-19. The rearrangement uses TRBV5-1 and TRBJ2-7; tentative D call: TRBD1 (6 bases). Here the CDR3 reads CASSRDNTYEQYF. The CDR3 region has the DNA TGCGCCAGCAGCCGGGACAACACCTACGAGCAGTACTTC.